The 32 T cell receptor beta chains reported below all come from one sample, sequenced in a study of T cells in Graves' hyperthyroidism and ophthalmopathy. The investigators amplified TCR beta CDR3 regions from RNA transcripts. HTBI primers drove first-round RT-PCR of the TCR CDR3. TCRdb re-called the multiplex PCR reads with MiXCR, one entry per CDR3 protein. The table has more than 500,000 distinct CDR3 sequences, 14% to 15% seen once. Sequencing was done on a sample of blood. The receptors derive from a woman in her 40s with Graves' ophthalmopathy.

This sequence joins TRBV20-1 and TRBJ2-7; D not certain. V dropped 3 bases and J dropped 2 bases, with 11 bases sitting between them. Germline loops: CDR1 DFQATT, CDR2 SNEGSKA (reference sequence). CDR3 length equals 13 residues. In DNA, the CDR3 is TGCAGTGCTAGCAGTACTTCAACCTACGAGCAGTACTTC. Protein product: CSASSTSTYEQYF.

This clonotype was seen at least ten times. V is TRBV5-1 and J is TRBJ1-1; maybe TRBD1 (5 bases). Between the trimmed V and J ends, which lost 3 bases and 4 bases, there was a span of 19 bases. CDR1 and CDR2 from the germline V gene are SGHRS and YFSETQ. This CDR3 spans 16 amino acids. CDR3 in amino acids: CASSYGTSATSTEAFF. Written as DNA, the CDR3 is TGCGCCAGCAGCTACGGGACTTCGGCGACCTCCACTGAAGCTTTCTTT.

The sample holds many counts of this clonotype. J is TRBJ1-4 and V is TRBV4-1; 9 bases align to TRBD1. CDR3 length equals 15 residues. V shed 4 bases, J shed 5 bases, and the junction held 5 bases outside the gene matches. CDR1 is MGHRA and CDR2 is YSYEKL in the germline V gene. The CDR3 spells CASSPRDRENEKLFF. The CDR3 DNA sequence: TGCGCCAGCAGCCCGCGGGACAGGGAAAATGAAAAACTGTTTTTT.

This clonotype has ten or more counts. The rearrangement uses TRBV20-1 and TRBJ2-7; D tentatively fits TRBD1 or TRBD2 (5 bases each). Germline CDR1 DFQATT, CDR2 SNEGSKA (reference sequence). Trimming removed 0 bases from V and 2 bases from J, with 14 bases in between. The CDR3 totals 15 residues. The DNA of the CDR3 is TGCAGTGCTAGAGATATGGGGACCGTGACCTACGAGCAGTACTTC. It is translated as CSARDMGTVTYEQYF.

This clonotype was detected ten times or more. This chain links TRBV27 with TRBJ1-1, with no clear D. Trimming removed 2 bases at V and 4 bases at J, with 8 bases between. The CDR3 spans 13 residues. In germline, CDR1 is MNHEY, CDR2 SMNVEV (reference sequence). The CDR3: CASSLMGSTEAFF. In DNA form, the CDR3 reads TGTGCCAGCAGTTTAATGGGGAGCACTGAAGCTTTCTTT.

The chain joins TRBV6-2 or TRBV6-3 to TRBJ1-5; D possibly corresponds to TRBD1 (6 bases). The germline gives CDR1 MNHEY, CDR2 SVGEGT. CDR3 length: 17 amino acids. V was trimmed by 3 bases and J by 6 bases, leaving 21 bases between them. Here the CDR3 reads CASSYPSPQGRAQPQHF. CDR3 nucleotides: TGTGCCAGCAGTTATCCCTCTCCACAGGGACGGGCTCAGCCCCAGCATTTT.

This clonotype was seen at least ten times. This sequence joins TRBV28 and TRBJ2-2; 7 bases match TRBD1. Germline V lookup: CDR1 MDHEN, CDR2 SYDVKM. This CDR3 comprises 15 residues. V lost 8 bases and J lost 7; bases outside the gene matches: 13. As DNA, the CDR3 is TGTGCCAGCGGCACGGACAGGCATTTCGGCGGGGAGCTGTTTTTT. This gives the protein CASGTDRHFGGELFF.

This clonotype appeared a few times. The J gene is TRBJ1-1, the V gene TRBV3-1; D gene unclear. There are 12 residues in the CDR3. V lost 3 bases and J 6 bases, leaving 8 bases between the germline ends. Per the germline V gene, CDR1 is LGHDT and CDR2 is YNNKEL (reference sequence). The CDR3 is CASSHLAAEAFF. The CDR3 region has the DNA TGTGCCAGCAGCCATCTCGCGGCTGAAGCTTTCTTT.

This clonotype was seen just once. The chain links TRBV27 to TRBJ2-7; D may correspond to TRBD1 or TRBD2 (5 bases each). The CDR3 is 15 amino acids. From germline, CDR1 is MNHEY and CDR2 SMNVEV (reference sequence). Trimming left V 8 bases short and J 2 bases short, with 19 bases between. CDR3 protein: CASQGTGTVAYEQYF. The CDR3, as DNA: TGTGCCAGCCAAGGCACCGGGACCGTCGCCTACGAGCAGTACTTC.

On this clonotype: This may arise from a read error, as a much more abundant clone is one base away. V is TRBV24-1 and J is TRBJ2-2; no definite D call. V was shortened by 4 bases and J by 2 bases, with 10 bases between the two germline ends. Germline CDR1 reads KGHDR; CDR2 reads SFDVKD. The CDR3 has 15 amino acids. The CDR3 coding sequence is TGTGCCACCAGTGACCGGATAGGCAACACCGGGGAGCTGTTTTTT. It translates to CATSDRIGNTGELFF.

This clonotype was seen a handful of times. The rearrangement joins TRBV30 to TRBJ2-7; 8 bases map to TRBD1. After removal of 4 bases from V and 7 bases from J, the junction contained 9 bases not matched to a gene. This CDR3 has 13 amino acids. Germline CDR1 GTSNPN, CDR2 SVGIG (reference sequence). The CDR3 loop is CAWTEGRGREQYF. The CDR3 region has the DNA TGTGCCTGGACAGAGGGCAGGGGGCGAGAGCAGTACTTC.

This clonotype was counted between two and nine times. This sequence joins TRBV30 and TRBJ1-5; TRBD1 might be the D (5 bases). Per germline, CDR1 GTSNPN and CDR2 SVGIG (reference sequence). The CDR3 consists of 15 residues. V lost 4 bases and J lost 5, with 18 bases in between. The CDR3 DNA sequence: TGTGCCTGGAATTCTGGGCAGGGTTGGGATCAGCCCCAGCATTTT. Translation: CAWNSGQGWDQPQHF.

This clonotype has a count of ten or more. The V and J genes are TRBV12-3 or TRBV12-4 and TRBJ1-5; D is undetermined. The V and J ends lost 6 bases and 0 bases respectively, with 12 bases between them. The CDR3 totals 15 residues. The chain's CDR3 is CASRAPGNSNQPQHF. The CDR3 DNA is TGTGCCAGCAGAGCCCCGGGAAATAGCAATCAGCCCCAGCATTTT.

The genes are TRBV30 and TRBJ1-2; tentative D call: TRBD1 (6 bases). The CDR3 totals 11 residues. Germline V gives CDR1 GTSNPN, CDR2 SVGIG (reference sequence). V was shortened by 5 bases and J by 6 bases, with 10 bases between the two germline ends. CDR3 sequence reads: CAWGGGNGYTF. The CDR3 DNA sequence: TGTGCCTGGGGAGGGGGGAATGGCTACACCTTC.

Ten or more counts support this clonotype. This chain connects TRBV6-1 to TRBJ1-1; 9 positions agree with TRBD1. This CDR3 spans 15 amino acids. Losses at the gene ends were 5 bases for V and 5 bases for J; bases not matched to a gene: 9. Per germline, CDR1 MNHNS and CDR2 SASEGT. CDR3 in DNA: TGTGCCAGCAGTCCAATGACAGGGGGTAGGACTGAAGCTTTCTTT. It codes for CASSPMTGGRTEAFF.

This clonotype was seen only a few times. The chain uses TRBV9 and TRBJ1-1; maybe TRBD1 (5 bases). Germline V gene sequence: CDR1 SGDLS, CDR2 YYNGEE. The V end lost 0 bases, the J end lost 5 bases, and 17 bases lay between the germline ends. This CDR3 has 16 residues. For the CDR3, the DNA is TGTGCCAGCAGCGTAGAGGGTGGGGAGGGGATGACTGAAGCTTTCTTT. This encodes CASSVEGGEGMTEAFF.

This clonotype has at least ten counts. This chain joins TRBV28 and TRBJ2-7; 11 bases are a match to TRBD2. The CDR3 consists of 17 residues. Germline assignment: CDR1 MDHEN and CDR2 SYDVKM. J gave up 5 bases and V 6 bases, and 15 bases lay outside the gene matches. The CDR3 loop reads CASSSDSGRARSHEQYF. In DNA form, the CDR3 reads TGTGCCAGCAGCTCTGATAGCGGGAGGGCCAGAAGCCACGAGCAGTACTTC.

This clonotype was picked up many times. The V gene is TRBV6-5, the J gene TRBJ1-1; D is unclear. V lost 0 bases and J 4 bases, leaving 9 bases between the germline ends. This CDR3 is built from 14 residues. CDR1 MNHEY and CDR2 SVGAGI come from the germline V gene. CDR3 sequence (DNA): TGTGCCAGCAGTTACTCATACTTGGGCACTGAAGCTTTCTTT. Amino acid sequence: CASSYSYLGTEAFF.

This clonotype was counted ten times or more. This chain uses TRBV28 with TRBJ2-7, with D perhaps TRBD1 (6 bases). The germline V and J ends were trimmed by 4 bases and 3 bases, with 13 bases remaining between them. The CDR3 consists of 14 residues. Germline assignment: CDR1 MDHEN and CDR2 SYDVKM. Here the CDR3 reads CASSSTRGDYEQYF. CDR3 DNA sequence: TGTGCCAGCAGTTCAACCAGGGGAGACTACGAGCAGTACTTC.

This clonotype was seen many times. This rearrangement joins TRBV12-3 or TRBV12-4 to TRBJ2-7, with 7 bases lining up with TRBD1. The trim removed 6 bases at V and 5 bases at J, leaving 1 base unmatched. The CDR3 is 11 amino acids. CDR3 DNA: TGTGCCAGCAGCACAGGGGACGAGCAGTACTTC. It specifies CASSTGDEQYF.

V is TRBV25-1 and J is TRBJ1-1, with 7 bases matching TRBD1. CDR1 and CDR2 (germline): MGHDK, SYGVNS. V lost 8 bases, J lost 6 bases, and 6 bases stayed unmatched. The CDR3 sequence is 12 residues long. The CDR3 protein is CASGYRGAEAFF. CDR3 DNA: TGTGCCAGCGGTTACAGGGGAGCTGAAGCTTTCTTT.

In its sample, this clonotype was seen many times. The rearrangement uses TRBV20-1 and TRBJ1-1; possible D gene TRBD1, 6 bases. Trimming shortened V by 6 bases and J by 5 bases, and 13 bases separated the two germline ends. The CDR3 totals 12 residues. CDR1 and CDR2 from the germline V gene are DFQATT and SNEGSKA (reference sequence). CDR3: CSAPKRGTEAFF. The DNA of the CDR3 is TGCAGTGCACCGAAGAGGGGGACTGAAGCTTTCTTT.

This clonotype was observed at least ten times. The V and J genes are TRBV20-1 and TRBJ1-5, with D unclear. The germline V and J ends were trimmed by 8 bases and 8 bases, with 19 bases remaining between them. The CDR3 runs 13 residues. From germline, CDR1 is DFQATT and CDR2 SNEGSKA (reference sequence). The CDR3 nucleotides are TGCAGTTTGGGTGGGCCGTATAGTAAGCCCCAGCATTTT. It yields the protein CSLGGPYSKPQHF.

This clonotype was counted many times. The V call is TRBV20-1, the J call TRBJ1-6; no firm D call. Germline V CDR1 and CDR2: DFQATT, SNEGSKA (reference sequence). V was pared by 0 bases and J by 12 bases, with 15 bases between. The CDR3 consists of 14 residues. The CDR3 nucleotides read TGCAGTGCTAGAGATATCGACACTCCGGGACCCCTCCACTTT. Amino acid sequence: CSARDIDTPGPLHF.

In this sample, this clonotype turned up many times. The chain combines TRBV7-3 with TRBJ2-5, with 8 bases that match TRBD1. Looked up from germline, CDR1 is SGHTA and CDR2 is FQGTGA. The ends lost 5 bases at V and 4 bases at J; junction bases unmatched: 9. The CDR3 contains 15 residues. The CDR3 protein is CASSPGRTGRETQYF. CDR3 in DNA: TGTGCCAGCAGCCCCGGACGGACAGGGAGAGAGACCCAGTACTTC.

This clonotype appeared a few times. The CDR3 bases are TGTGCCAGCAGGGCCGGGGGCGGGTCACCCCTCCACTTT. Its translation: CASRAGGGSPLHF. This chain connects TRBV7-2 to TRBJ1-6, with D possibly matching TRBD1 (6 bases). This CDR3 has 13 amino acids. Germline V gene sequence: CDR1 SGHTA, CDR2 FQGNSA. V lost 6 bases, J lost 10 bases, and 13 bases lay in between.

J is TRBJ1-5 and V is TRBV4-3, with D possibly TRBD1 on 6 matching bases. Trimming removed 0 bases from V and 2 bases from J, with 11 bases in between. The CDR3 has 16 amino acids. The germline V gene encodes CDR1 LGHNA and CDR2 YSLEER. CDR3 in amino acids: CASSQDGGGGNQPQHF. In nucleotides, the CDR3 is TGCGCCAGCAGCCAAGATGGCGGGGGCGGCAATCAGCCCCAGCATTTT.

This clonotype was counted between two and nine times. The chain has TRBV11-2 and TRBJ2-7, with 13 nucleotides matching TRBD2. This CDR3 contains 16 residues. The germline CDR1 and CDR2 sequences are SGHAT and FQNNGV. V was clipped by 5 bases and J by 2 bases; unmatched bases: 6. DNA of the CDR3: TGTGCCAGCAGCCCGCCTGGACTAGCGGGAGCCTACGAGCAGTACTTC. It is translated as CASSPPGLAGAYEQYF.

The table lists this clonotype with many counts. The chain joins TRBV19 to TRBJ2-3, with 7 bases aligning to TRBD2. CDR3 size: 15 residues. With V trimmed by 5 bases and J by 4 bases, 9 bases remained unmatched. Germline V gives CDR1 LNHDA, CDR2 SQIVND (reference sequence). CDR3 DNA sequence: TGTGCCAGTAGTGCTAGCGGAGTGGGGTCAGATACGCAGTATTTT. It specifies CASSASGVGSDTQYF.

The chain couples TRBV7-9 to TRBJ2-7; 9 bases are shared with TRBD1. Germline CDR1 reads SEHNR; CDR2 reads FQNEAQ (reference sequence). The junction had 4 bases not matched to a gene; V was cut back by 4 bases and J by 3 bases. CDR3 length: 14 residues. The CDR3 sequence is CASSSRQGVYEQYF. The CDR3 DNA sequence: TGTGCCAGCAGCTCCCGACAGGGGGTCTACGAGCAGTACTTC.

This clonotype appeared many times. This chain uses TRBV20-1 with TRBJ2-5; TRBD2 might be the D (6 bases). The CDR3 loop spans 15 amino acids. CDR1 and CDR2 (germline): DFQATT, SNEGSKA (reference sequence). Trimming took off 6 bases at V and 2 bases at J, with 19 bases between the two ends. In DNA form, the CDR3 reads TGCAGTGCCCTACCTCTAGCGACCGGTCAAGAGACCCAGTACTTC. This encodes CSALPLATGQETQYF.

This clonotype was picked up many times. The V call is TRBV12-3 or TRBV12-4, the J call TRBJ2-7, with TRBD2 identical over 13 bases. V gave up 3 bases and J gave up 5 bases; unmatched junction bases: 4. This CDR3 has 15 residues. Here the CDR3 reads CASSLETSGRNEQYF. CDR3 sequence (DNA): TGTGCCAGCAGTTTGGAGACTAGCGGGAGGAACGAGCAGTACTTC.